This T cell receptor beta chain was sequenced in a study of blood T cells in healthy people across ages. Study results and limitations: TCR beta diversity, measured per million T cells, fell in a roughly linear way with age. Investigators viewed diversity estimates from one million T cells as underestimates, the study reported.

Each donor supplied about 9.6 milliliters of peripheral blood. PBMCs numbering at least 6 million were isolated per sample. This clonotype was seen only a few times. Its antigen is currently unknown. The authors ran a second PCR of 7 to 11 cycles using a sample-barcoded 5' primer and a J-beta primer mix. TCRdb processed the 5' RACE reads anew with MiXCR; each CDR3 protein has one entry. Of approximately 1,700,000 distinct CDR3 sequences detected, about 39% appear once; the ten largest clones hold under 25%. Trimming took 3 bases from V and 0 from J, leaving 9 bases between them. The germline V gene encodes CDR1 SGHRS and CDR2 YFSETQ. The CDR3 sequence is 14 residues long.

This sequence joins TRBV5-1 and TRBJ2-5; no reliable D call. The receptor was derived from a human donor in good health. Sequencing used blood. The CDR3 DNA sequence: TGCGCCAGCAGCTCGACACTCCACCAAGAGACCCAGTACTTC. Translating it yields CASSSTLHQETQYF.